What follows are 14 T cell receptor beta chains derived from one specimen sequenced in a study of T cells after yellow fever vaccination. TCRdb analysed the 5' RACE reads with MiXCR anew, one entry per CDR3 protein. The data show some 300,000 distinct CDR3 sequences, around 9.3% seen once. Sequenced material: CD4+ T cells sorted from PBMCs, taken 5 days after the yellow fever booster vaccination. These receptors all come from a man aged 18 to 30 who received the YFV17D yellow fever vaccine.

This clonotype was seen ten or more times. The chain joins TRBV4-3 to TRBJ2-2; the D gene is possibly TRBD1 (6 bases). With 4 bases removed from V and 3 bases from J, the gap between germline ends came to 9 bases. Germline V gene data show CDR1 as LGHNA and CDR2 as YSLEER. This CDR3 has 14 residues. CDR3 residues: CASSRGQYTGELFF. CDR3 coding DNA: TGCGCCAGCAGCCGCGGACAGTACACCGGGGAGCTGTTTTTT.

This clonotype has just a few counts. The genes are TRBV7-2 and TRBJ2-7; D possibly corresponds to TRBD1 (5 bases). The CDR3 is made up of 13 amino acids. Germline CDR1 SGHTA, CDR2 FQGNSA. Trimming took 3 bases from V and 1 from J, leaving 7 bases between them. The CDR3, as DNA: TGTGCCAGCAGCTTCGACAGATCCTACGAGCAGTACGTC. Translation: CASSFDRSYEQYV.

The V and J genes are TRBV7-2 and TRBJ1-2; no clear D. From germline, CDR1 is SGHTA and CDR2 FQGNSA. The ends were cut back, 1 base at V and 3 bases at J, with 9 bases in the middle. The CDR3 is 14 amino acids. The CDR3 here is CASSLDNGYYGYTF. The DNA for the CDR3 is TGTGCCAGCAGCTTAGATAACGGGTACTATGGCTACACCTTC.

This chain uses TRBV6-1 with TRBJ2-2; D is unresolved. Trimming left V 1 base short and J 1 base short, with 7 bases between. This CDR3 has 15 residues. Germline assignment: CDR1 MNHNS and CDR2 SASEGT. CDR3 bases: TGTGCCAGCAGTGAAGTACAAGTGAACACCGGGGAGCTGTTTTTT. Encoded protein: CASSEVQVNTGELFF.

In this sample, this clonotype turned up a few times. The CDR3 nucleotides read TGTGCCAGCTCTCTGGTCAGGTCCGAGGAAAAACTGTTTTTT. Translating it yields CASSLVRSEEKLFF. The V gene is TRBV18, the J gene TRBJ1-4; no clear D gene. CDR1 is KGHSH, CDR2 LQKENI, per germline. This CDR3 region has 14 residues. With 6 bases removed from V and 8 bases from J, the gap between germline ends came to 16 bases.

Remarks on this clonotype: The junction departs from the called germline gene at one end, perhaps through a read error. The chain combines TRBV12-3 or TRBV12-4 with TRBJ2-1, with D hard to call. The CDR3 runs to 15 residues. The CDR3 sequence: CGSSVGQPPYNEQFF. In DNA form, the CDR3 reads TGTGGCAGCAGTGTTGGCCAGCCCCCATACAATGAGCAGTTCTTC.

The V call is TRBV5-6, the J call TRBJ2-7; unclear D gene. Germline V CDR1 and CDR2: SGHDT, YYEEEE. The CDR3 length is 12 residues. The germline V and J ends were trimmed by 4 bases and 1 base, with 6 bases remaining between them. CDR3 nucleotides: TGTGCCAGCAGCCTTCTTTCCTACGAGCAGTACGTC. It yields the protein CASSLLSYEQYV.

This clonotype has a count of ten or more. The chain combines TRBV7-3 with TRBJ2-3; D is uncertain. This CDR3 is built from 13 residues. The germline V gene encodes CDR1 SGHTA and CDR2 FQGTGA. Trimming cost V 0 bases and J 13 bases, with 14 bases left between them. The CDR3 loop reads CASSLTVASVKYF. DNA for the CDR3: TGTGCCAGCAGCTTAACGGTGGCCTCCGTCAAGTATTTT.

The rearrangement joins TRBV5-8 to TRBJ2-3; D is possibly TRBD1 or TRBD2 (7 bases each). V was trimmed by 6 bases and J by 4 bases, leaving 18 bases between them. Germline CDR1 reads SGHTS; CDR2 reads YDEGEE. CDR3 length equals 15 residues. Here the CDR3 reads CASTRGGGGADTQYF. The CDR3, as DNA: TGTGCCAGCACCCGAGGGGGCGGGGGTGCAGATACGCAGTATTTT.

This clonotype came up a few times. V and J are TRBV6-5 and TRBJ2-5, with no clear D. The CDR3 length is 14 residues. Looked up from germline, CDR1 is MNHEY and CDR2 is SVGAGI. Deletions cut 5 bases from V and 4 bases from J, with 14 bases between. The CDR3, as DNA: TGTGCCAGCAGTGTCGCATACCGGCGAGAGACCCAGTACTTC. It translates to CASSVAYRRETQYF.

This sequence joins TRBV20-1 and TRBJ2-7; D is undetermined. Germline V lookup: CDR1 DFQATT, CDR2 SNEGSKA (reference sequence). The V gene lost 6 bases and the J gene lost 4 bases, with 4 bases spanning the gap. The CDR3 covers 9 residues. The CDR3 here is CSAEYEQYF. Written as DNA, the CDR3 is TGCAGTGCCGAGTACGAGCAGTACTTC.

This clonotype occurred many times. V gene TRBV3-1 combines with J gene TRBJ2-7; D remains ambiguous. CDR3 length equals 15 residues. Germline-derived CDR1 and CDR2 are LGHDT and YNNKEL (reference sequence). Trimming cost V 1 base and J 0 bases, with 10 bases left between them. CDR3 sequence (DNA): TGTGCCAGCAGCCAAGGAAAGGGTTTCTCCTACGAGCAGTACTTC. It codes for CASSQGKGFSYEQYF.

This chain uses TRBV4-1 with TRBJ2-7; TRBD2 aligns across 8 bases. Germline V CDR1 and CDR2: MGHRA, YSYEKL. The CDR3 loop spans 17 amino acids. V lost 0 bases and J lost 7; bases outside the gene matches: 14. The CDR3 sequence is CASSQDRGTRPSGEQYF. The CDR3 DNA sequence: TGCGCCAGCAGCCAAGATAGAGGGACTAGACCCTCGGGTGAGCAGTACTTC.

This clonotype was seen more than once but under ten times. The chain employs TRBV4-1 and TRBJ2-5; D not resolved. Germline V gene data show CDR1 as MGHRA and CDR2 as YSYEKL. V was cut by 1 base and J by 5 bases, with 11 bases left in between. The CDR3 runs 14 residues. Here the CDR3 reads CASSQGGSLETQYF. CDR3 DNA: TGCGCCAGCAGCCAAGGGGGTAGCTTGGAGACCCAGTACTTC.